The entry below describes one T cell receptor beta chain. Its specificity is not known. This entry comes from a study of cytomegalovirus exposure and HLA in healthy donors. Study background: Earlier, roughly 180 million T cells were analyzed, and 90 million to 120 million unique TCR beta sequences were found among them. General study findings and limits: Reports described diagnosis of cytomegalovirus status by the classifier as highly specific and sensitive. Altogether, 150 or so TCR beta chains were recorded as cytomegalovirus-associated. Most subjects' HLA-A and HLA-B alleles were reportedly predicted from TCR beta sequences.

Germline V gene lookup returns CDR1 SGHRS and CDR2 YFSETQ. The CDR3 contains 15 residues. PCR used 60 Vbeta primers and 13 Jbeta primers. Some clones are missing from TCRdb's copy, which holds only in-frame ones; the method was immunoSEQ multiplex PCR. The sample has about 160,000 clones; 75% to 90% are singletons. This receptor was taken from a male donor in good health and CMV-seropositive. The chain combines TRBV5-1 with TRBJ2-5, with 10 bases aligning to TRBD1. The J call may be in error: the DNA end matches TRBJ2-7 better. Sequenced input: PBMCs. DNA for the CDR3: TGCGCCAGCAGCTTCCGGGACAGGGGCTCCTACGAGCAGTACTTC. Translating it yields CASSFRDRGSYEQYF.